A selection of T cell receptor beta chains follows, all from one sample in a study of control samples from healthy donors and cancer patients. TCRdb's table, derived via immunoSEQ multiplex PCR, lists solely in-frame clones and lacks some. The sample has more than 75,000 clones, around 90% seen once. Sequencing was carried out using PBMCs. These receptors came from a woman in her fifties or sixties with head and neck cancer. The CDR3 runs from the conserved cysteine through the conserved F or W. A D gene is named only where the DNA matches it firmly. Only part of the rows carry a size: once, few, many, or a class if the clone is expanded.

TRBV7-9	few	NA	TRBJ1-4	CASSRGEKLFF	TGTGCCAGCAGCCGAGGAGAAAAACTGTTTTTT
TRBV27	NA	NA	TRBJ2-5	CASSSRRGPQETQYF	TGTGCCAGCAGTTCCCGTAGGGGCCCTCAAGAGACCCAGTACTTC
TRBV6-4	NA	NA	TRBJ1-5	CASSLEVDQPQHF	TGTGCCAGCAGTCTAGAGGTCGATCAGCCCCAGCATTTT
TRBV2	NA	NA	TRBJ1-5	CASTNRLDSWSNQPQHF	TGTGCCAGCACTAATAGGCTGGACAGCTGGAGCAATCAGCCCCAGCATTTT
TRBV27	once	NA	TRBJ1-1	CATRWAGVNTEAFF	TGTGCCACCCGCTGGGCAGGTGTTAACACTGAAGCTTTCTTT
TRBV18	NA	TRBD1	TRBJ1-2	CASSQGENIYGYTF	TGTGCCAGCTCCCAGGGGGAGAACATCTATGGCTACACCTTC
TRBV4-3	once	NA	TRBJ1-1	CASSQSRVSTEAFF	TGCGCCAGCAGCCAATCAAGGGTGAGCACTGAAGCTTTCTTT
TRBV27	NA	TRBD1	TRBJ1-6	CASSLTTGKNSPLHF	TGTGCCAGCAGTTTAACGACAGGGAAGAATTCACCCCTCCACTTT
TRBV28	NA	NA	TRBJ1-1	CASGITGKLKPTEAFF	TGTGCCAGCGGTATTACAGGGAAACTCAAACCCACTGAAGCTTTCTTT
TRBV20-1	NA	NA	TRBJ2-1	CSASTLLVNEQFF	TGCAGTGCTAGTACCTTACTAGTTAATGAGCAGTTCTTC
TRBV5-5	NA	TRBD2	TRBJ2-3	CASSRTSGSFTDTQYF	TGTGCCAGCAGCCGGACTAGCGGGAGCTTCACAGATACGCAGTATTTT
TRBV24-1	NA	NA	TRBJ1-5	CATSQDGAAQHF	TGTGCCACCAGTCAGGACGGAGCAGCCCAGCATTTT
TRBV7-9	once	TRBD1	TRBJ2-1	CASSRFGQGKYNEQFF	TGTGCCAGCAGTCGGTTTGGACAGGGGAAATACAATGAGCAGTTCTTC
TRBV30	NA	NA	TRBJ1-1	CAWSVIFSDTEAFF	TGTGCCTGGAGTGTAATTTTCTCGGACACTGAAGCTTTCTTT
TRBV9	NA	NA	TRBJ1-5	CASSVGQSNQPQHF	TGTGCCAGCAGCGTCGGACAGTCCAATCAGCCCCAGCATTTT
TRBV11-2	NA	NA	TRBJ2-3	CASSQTGVRISTDTQYF	TGTGCCAGCAGCCAAACGGGAGTCCGGATTAGCACAGATACGCAGTATTTT
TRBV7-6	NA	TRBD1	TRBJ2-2	CASSGAIGTGAGELFF	TGTGCCAGCAGCGGGGCTATCGGGACAGGGGCCGGGGAGCTGTTTTTT
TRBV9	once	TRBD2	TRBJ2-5	CASSVAGGVETQYF	TGTGCCAGCAGCGTTGCGGGAGGGGTGGAGACCCAGTACTTC
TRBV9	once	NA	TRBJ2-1	CASSVDNNEQFF	TGTGCCAGCAGCGTGGATAACAATGAGCAGTTCTTC
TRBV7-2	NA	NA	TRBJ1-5	CASSAGGARNQPQHF	TGTGCCAGCAGCGCGGGGGGGGCCCGCAATCAGCCCCAGCATTTT
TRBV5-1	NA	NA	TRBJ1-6	CASRPRGGNSPLHF	TGCGCCAGCAGGCCCCGGGGGGGGAATTCACCCCTCCACTTT
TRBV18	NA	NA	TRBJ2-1	CASSPFSHNEQFF	TGTGCCAGCTCACCGTTCAGCCACAATGAGCAGTTCTTC
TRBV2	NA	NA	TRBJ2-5	CASRPFSGLQETQYF	TGTGCCAGCAGACCCTTTAGCGGCCTACAAGAGACCCAGTACTTC
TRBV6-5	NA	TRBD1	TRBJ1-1	CASSYHPGQKNTEAFF	TGTGCCAGCAGTTACCATCCGGGACAGAAAAACACTGAAGCTTTCTTT
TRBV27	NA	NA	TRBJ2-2	CASRPWRDHGELFF	TGTGCCAGCAGGCCGTGGAGGGACCACGGGGAGCTGTTTTTT